One and the same sample provided the 25 T cell receptor beta chains below, sequenced in a study of T cell responses to AZD1222 COVID-19 vaccine. Only in-frame clones appear in the TCRdb table, and some are missing; sequencing was by immunoSEQ multiplex PCR. There are around 270,000 clones in the sample; 94% occur only once, and approximately 0.52% lies in the top ten. The sequencing used peripheral blood, collected 28 days after the second AZD1222 dose. Source of these receptors: an adult who received the AZD1222 COVID-19 vaccine.

The rearrangement joins TRBV6-5 to TRBJ1-5; possibly TRBD1 for D (5 bases). Germline CDR1 reads MNHEY; CDR2 reads SVGAGI. V dropped 4 bases and J dropped 2 bases, with 15 bases sitting between them. The CDR3 spans 16 residues. CDR3 sequence reads: CASSLTAPGGNQPQHF. In DNA form, the CDR3 reads TGTGCCAGCAGTTTGACAGCTCCTGGGGGCAATCAGCCCCAGCATTTT.

The chain uses TRBV5-1 and TRBJ2-3; perhaps TRBD1 as D (6 bases). The CDR3 loop spans 15 amino acids. Germline assignment: CDR1 SGHRS and CDR2 YFSETQ. V was shortened by 2 bases and J by 3 bases, with 13 bases between the two germline ends. The CDR3 DNA follows: TGCGCCAGCAGCTTACAGGGCAGACGGACAGATACGCAGTATTTT. Protein product: CASSLQGRRTDTQYF.

The gene calls are TRBV7-9 and TRBJ1-4; 11 bases map to TRBD1. Trimming removed 5 bases from V and 8 bases from J; junction bases left unmatched: 10. Germline CDR1 reads SEHNR; CDR2 reads FQNEAQ (reference sequence). CDR3 length equals 16 residues. In DNA, the CDR3 is TGTGCCAGCAGCCTTGGGACAGGGGGATTGATCGAAAAACTGTTTTTT. It translates to CASSLGTGGLIEKLFF.

The chain is built from TRBV3-1 (or the pseudogene TRBV3-2) and TRBJ1-2; 11 nucleotides line up with TRBD1. V dropped 0 bases and J dropped 6; count of bases not matched to a gene: 12. This CDR3 comprises 18 residues. Germline V CDR1 and CDR2: LGHDT, YNNKEL (reference sequence). CDR3: CASSQESGQGARKDGYTF. CDR3 DNA sequence: TGTGCCAGCAGCCAAGAAAGCGGACAGGGGGCCAGAAAAGATGGCTACACCTTC.

The chain couples TRBV5-6 to TRBJ2-5; no definite D call. From germline, CDR1 is SGHDT and CDR2 YYEEEE. Trimming removed 3 bases from V and 5 bases from J, with 5 bases in between. This CDR3 has 11 amino acids. DNA of the CDR3: TGTGCCAGCAGCTACGAGGAGACCCAGTACTTC. Amino acid sequence: CASSYEETQYF.

This chain joins TRBV6-1 and TRBJ2-2, with D hard to call. V shed 1 base and J shed 12 bases, with 9 bases lying between them. This CDR3 is 12 amino acids long. Germline loops: CDR1 MNHNS, CDR2 SASEGT. For the CDR3, the DNA is TGTGCCAGCAGTGAAGATGGGGTGCAGCTGTTTTTT. This encodes CASSEDGVQLFF.

V is TRBV3-1 (or the pseudogene TRBV3-2) and J is TRBJ1-5, with TRBD1 matching 9 bases. This CDR3 spans 17 amino acids. J lost 5 bases, V lost 2 bases, and 10 bases had no gene match. The germline CDR1 and CDR2 sequences are LGHDT and YNNKEL (reference sequence). The CDR3 DNA reads TGTGCCAGCAGCCAACGAGGACAGGGGTCAGTCGATCAGCCCCAGCATTTT. Protein: CASSQRGQGSVDQPQHF.

The rearrangement links TRBV10-2 to TRBJ1-6, with a weak D call TRBD1 (5 bases). Germline CDR1 is WSHSY and CDR2 is SAAADI. Trimming took off 6 bases at V and 8 bases at J, with 17 bases between the two ends. The CDR3 is made up of 15 amino acids. CDR3: CASRSQGPFDSPLHF. CDR3 DNA sequence: TGCGCCAGCAGATCGCAGGGCCCTTTTGATTCACCCCTCCACTTT.

The chain employs TRBV6-5 and TRBJ1-4; tentatively, D is TRBD1 (6 bases). The V end lost 2 bases, the J end lost 7 bases, and 11 bases lay between the germline ends. Germline-derived CDR1 and CDR2 are MNHEY and SVGAGI. CDR3 size: 14 residues. CDR3 residues: CASSYGGEGEKLFF. DNA for the CDR3: TGTGCCAGCAGTTACGGGGGCGAAGGTGAAAAACTGTTTTTT.

The CDR3: CASSPTPGTRRWNEQFF. The CDR3 DNA reads as TGTGCCAGCAGCCCTACTCCTGGGACAAGAAGGTGGAATGAGCAGTTCTTC. This rearrangement joins TRBV3-1 (or the pseudogene TRBV3-2) to TRBJ2-1; TRBD1 is a possible D gene (6 bases). CDR3 length: 17 residues. The V gene's germline CDR1 is LGHDT and CDR2 YNNKEL (reference sequence). The V gene lost 4 bases and the J gene lost 7 bases, with 23 bases spanning the gap.

V gene TRBV3-1 (or the pseudogene TRBV3-2) combines with J gene TRBJ1-1; D not certain. The CDR3 has 11 residues. V was pared by 3 bases and J by 7 bases, with 6 bases between. CDR1 is LGHDT, CDR2 YNNKEL, per germline (reference sequence). The CDR3 nucleotides are TGTGCCAGCAGCCACGCCGTTGAAGCTTTCTTT. Protein sequence: CASSHAVEAFF.

CDR3 in DNA: TGTGCCACCAGCAGAGCCCCGTGGGGTCAGCCCCAGCATTTT. Encoded protein: CATSRAPWGQPQHF. The rearrangement joins TRBV15 to TRBJ1-5; D call uncertain. There are 14 residues in the CDR3. The V and J ends lost 1 base and 6 bases respectively, with 10 bases between them. CDR1 and CDR2 from the germline V gene are LNHNV and YYDKDF (reference sequence).

The rearrangement uses TRBV5-1 and TRBJ2-5; maybe TRBD2 (7 bases). Germline lookup yields CDR1 SGHRS and CDR2 YFSETQ. V lost 2 bases to trimming and J lost 4 bases, with 9 bases between them. The CDR3 is made up of 13 amino acids. CDR3 nucleotides: TGCGCCAGCAGCTTCGGGGGGCCAGAGACCCAGTACTTC. It codes for CASSFGGPETQYF.

The rearrangement uses TRBV2 and TRBJ2-3; 9 bases line up with TRBD2. CDR3 length: 14 residues. V dropped 5 bases and J dropped 5; count of bases not matched to a gene: 5. CDR1 SNHLY and CDR2 FYNNEI come from the germline V gene. CDR3: CASSRTSEGDTQYF. CDR3 coding DNA: TGTGCCAGCAGTCGGACTAGCGAGGGAGATACGCAGTATTTT.

The CDR3 DNA reads TGTGCCAGCAGCGTAGGGACTAGCTTGGCCTACGAGCAGTACTTC. Its translation is CASSVGTSLAYEQYF. The chain links TRBV9 to TRBJ2-7; TRBD2 matches 8 bases. Germline CDR1 reads SGDLS; CDR2 reads YYNGEE. With 0 bases clipped from V and 2 bases from J, the junction kept 4 bases outside the gene matches. The CDR3 runs 15 residues.

The CDR3 bases are TGTGCCAGCAGGCGACAGGGGCGGGAGACCCAGTACTTC. Its translation: CASRRQGRETQYF. The rearrangement links TRBV2 to TRBJ2-5; 8 bases map to TRBD1. Trimming removed 6 bases from V and 5 bases from J; junction bases left unmatched: 5. The germline V gene encodes CDR1 SNHLY and CDR2 FYNNEI. This CDR3 spans 13 amino acids.

This clone was seen a single time. This chain links TRBV7-9 with TRBJ2-2; 11 positions agree with TRBD1. This CDR3 is 15 amino acids long. The V gene's germline CDR1 is SEHNR and CDR2 FQNEAQ (reference sequence). Unmatched junction bases numbered 4, after V lost 4 bases and J lost 6 bases. The CDR3 sequence is CASSYRTGGSGELFF. The DNA for the CDR3 is TGTGCCAGCAGCTATAGGACAGGGGGCTCCGGGGAGCTGTTTTTT.

The chain employs TRBV24-1 and TRBJ2-2, with D perhaps TRBD2 (6 bases). Trimming cost V 4 bases and J 0 bases, with 11 bases left between them. Germline loops: CDR1 KGHDR, CDR2 SFDVKD. The CDR3 length is 16 residues. CDR3 in DNA: TGTGCCACCAGTGACCCAGCGGGCACGAACACCGGGGAGCTGTTTTTT. Translation: CATSDPAGTNTGELFF.

The chain joins TRBV19 to TRBJ2-7, with a possible D match to TRBD1 (6 bases). Between the trimmed V and J ends, which lost 4 bases and 7 bases, there was a span of 17 bases. Germline V CDR1 and CDR2: LNHDA, SQIVND (reference sequence). The CDR3 spans 14 residues. The CDR3 DNA sequence: TGTGCCAGTAGTACCCGAGGACAGCTCGGGGAGCAGTACTTC. This sequence encodes CASSTRGQLGEQYF.

This chain links TRBV5-1 with TRBJ2-7, with D possibly TRBD2 on 6 matching bases. V was cut by 0 bases and J by 3 bases, with 10 bases left in between. This CDR3 contains 14 residues. Germline CDR1 reads SGHRS; CDR2 reads YFSETQ. As DNA, the CDR3 is TGCGCCAGCAGCTTGGGACTAGACCTCTACGAGCAGTACTTC. This sequence encodes CASSLGLDLYEQYF. Combining the CDR3 with reference TRBV5-1 and TRBJ2-7 gives the whole variable domain KAGVTQTPRYLIKTRGQQVTLSCSPISGHRSVSWYQQTPGQGLQFLFEYFSETQRNKGNFPGRFSGRQFSNSRSEMNVSTLELGDSALYLCASSLGLDLYEQYFGPGTRLTVT.

The V and J genes are TRBV19 and TRBJ1-1; D is perhaps TRBD1 (6 bases). V lost 3 bases and J lost 0, with 20 bases in between. Germline loops: CDR1 LNHDA, CDR2 SQIVND (reference sequence). The CDR3 runs 18 residues. In DNA form, the CDR3 reads TGTGCCAGTAGTATCGGGGGCGGGAGCCAGTATATGAACACTGAAGCTTTCTTT. Translated: CASSIGGGSQYMNTEAFF.

The V and J genes are TRBV12-5 and TRBJ2-2; D gene unclear. This CDR3 region has 14 residues. V was cut by 1 base and J by 4 bases, with 7 bases left in between. Germline V gene data show CDR1 as LGHNT and CDR2 as FRNRAP. CDR3 amino acids: CASGLGQLTGELFF. DNA for the CDR3: TGTGCTAGTGGTTTGGGACAACTCACCGGGGAGCTGTTTTTT.

The CDR3 region is CSASKPTIETVVAFF. Written as DNA, the CDR3 is TGCAGTGCTAGTAAGCCGACCATTGAGACGGTAGTAGCTTTCTTT. This chain links TRBV20-1 with TRBJ1-1; D gene uncertain. The CDR3 length is 15 residues. V gave up 3 bases and J gave up 10 bases, with 24 bases separating them. Germline-derived CDR1 and CDR2 are DFQATT and SNEGSKA (reference sequence).

The V gene is TRBV4-3, the J gene TRBJ2-1; 8 positions agree with TRBD1. J gave up 7 bases and V 6 bases, and 11 bases lay outside the gene matches. Looked up from germline, CDR1 is LGHNA and CDR2 is YSLEER. The length of the CDR3 is 15 residues. The CDR3 protein is CASSQGATMNNEQFF. In DNA form, the CDR3 reads TGCGCCAGCAGTCAGGGGGCGACGATGAATAATGAGCAGTTCTTC.

The chain has TRBV30 and TRBJ1-1; D unclear. Trimming removed 0 bases from V and 6 bases from J, with 5 bases in between. The CDR3 has 11 amino acids. Germline CDR1 is GTSNPN and CDR2 is SVGIG (reference sequence). Written as DNA, the CDR3 is TGTGCCTGGAGTGTCGGGTCTGAAGCTTTCTTT. This sequence encodes CAWSVGSEAFF.